The 18 T cell receptor beta chains reported below all come from one sample, sequenced in a study of blood T cells in healthy people across ages. The use of a sample-barcoded 5' primer and a J-beta primer mix characterized a second PCR of roughly 6 to 11 cycles. TCRdb redid the calling of the 5' RACE reads with MiXCR, one entry per CDR3 protein. The top ten hold 23% of the sample, which has 1.8 million or so distinct CDR3 sequences, around 42% seen once. Sequenced: blood. The receptors derive from a human donor in good health.

This clonotype was detected a few times. The V gene is TRBV6-2 or TRBV6-3, the J gene TRBJ2-5, with TRBD1 as a possible D gene (6 bases). Germline V lookup: CDR1 MNHEY, CDR2 SVGEGT. With 5 bases removed from V and 13 bases from J, the gap between germline ends came to 14 bases. This CDR3 has 11 residues. The CDR3 nucleotides are TGTGCCAGCAGTATCTCCGGGACAAGGTACTTC. Residues: CASSISGTRYF.

Concerning this clonotype itself: This may be a read error, as it is one base from a much larger clone. The V gene is TRBV7-9, the J gene TRBJ2-7; 10 bases align to TRBD1. The DNA end is more similar to TRBJ2-5, so the J call may be wrong. Per germline, CDR1 SEHNR and CDR2 FQNEAQ (reference sequence). The CDR3 loop spans 17 amino acids. The CDR3 region is CASSLLSLGTGEETQYF. Written as DNA, the CDR3 is TGTGCCAGCAGCTTACTGTCCCTCGGGACAGGGGAAGAGACCCAGTACTTC.

This chain uses TRBV7-9 with TRBJ1-1, with D uncertain. Germline loops: CDR1 SEHNR, CDR2 FQNEAQ (reference sequence). The V gene lost 4 bases and the J gene lost 9 bases, with 15 bases spanning the gap. The CDR3 contains 13 residues. This CDR3 is CASSSVEAEKAFF. In nucleotides, the CDR3 is TGTGCCAGCAGCTCTGTCGAGGCTGAAAAAGCTTTCTTT.

This clonotype was picked up a small number of times. This rearrangement joins TRBV20-1 to TRBJ2-4, with D possibly TRBD1 on 7 matching bases. The CDR3 is 15 residues long. V gave up 3 bases and J gave up 6 bases, with 18 bases separating them. Per germline, CDR1 DFQATT and CDR2 SNEGSKA (reference sequence). CDR3 residues: CSASPSQGGTNIQYF. CDR3 nucleotide sequence: TGCAGTGCTAGCCCCTCTCAGGGGGGTACAAACATTCAGTACTTC.

This clonotype was picked up many times. The rearrangement joins TRBV7-2 to TRBJ1-2; D remains unclear. V was pared by 4 bases and J by 3 bases, with 12 bases between. The germline V gene has CDR1 SGHTA and CDR2 FQGNSA. This CDR3 contains 14 residues. The CDR3: CASSSRHDYYGYTF. CDR3 DNA sequence: TGTGCCAGCAGCTCGAGACATGATTACTATGGCTACACCTTC.

The count of this clonotype is one. This chain uses TRBV4-3 with TRBJ2-7; 10 bases line up with TRBD1. Germline assignment: CDR1 LGHNA and CDR2 YSLEER. Trimming took 1 base from V and 2 from J; bases not matched to a gene: 2. The CDR3 covers 15 residues. This chain's CDR3 is CASSQGTGGAYEQYF. As DNA, the CDR3 is TGCGCCAGCAGCCAAGGGACAGGGGGGGCCTACGAGCAGTACTTC.

The chain uses TRBV6-2 or TRBV6-3 and TRBJ2-1, with D maybe TRBD2 (7 bases). Trimming removed 2 bases from V and 8 bases from J, with 22 bases in between. The CDR3 spans 17 residues. The germline CDR1 and CDR2 sequences are MNHEY and SVGEGT. CDR3 DNA sequence: TGTGCCAGCAGTTACCGCCGGGTTGGCGGGGGCGGAGATGAGCAGTTCTTC. Protein product: CASSYRRVGGGGDEQFF.

This clonotype was detected a few times. This chain links TRBV4-3 with TRBJ2-4, with D maybe TRBD2 (5 bases). V shed 4 bases and J shed 13 bases, with 17 bases lying between them. The CDR3 has 13 residues. Germline CDR1 reads LGHNA; CDR2 reads YSLEER. The CDR3 region is CASSRGPLGEQYF. CDR3 bases: TGCGCCAGCAGCCGCGGCCCCCTCGGGGAGCAGTACTTC.

This clonotype was counted between two and nine times. The junction differs from germline at one of its ends, possibly a read error. This chain uses TRBV20-1 with TRBJ2-3, with TRBD2 as a possible D gene (6 bases). This CDR3 is 17 amino acids long. Germline V CDR1 and CDR2: DFQATT, SNEGSKA (reference sequence). In nucleotides, the CDR3 is TGCAGTGCTAGAGGACCCGCCGCCGGGGGAAGCACAGATACGCGGTATTTT. Translated, it gives CSARGPAAGGSTDTRYF.

The rearrangement joins TRBV5-1 to TRBJ2-7; 12 bases are shared with TRBD1. The CDR3 covers 18 residues. V gave up 4 bases and J gave up 2 bases; unmatched junction bases: 13. CDR1 SGHRS and CDR2 YFSETQ come from the germline V gene. The CDR3 region is CASSPGTGGNRRTYEQYF. The CDR3 DNA is TGCGCCAGCAGCCCCGGGACAGGGGGCAATCGGCGGACCTACGAGCAGTACTTC.

The chain combines TRBV6-6 with TRBJ2-5; 9 bases match TRBD1. The germline V gene has CDR1 MNHNY and CDR2 SVGAGI (reference sequence). The CDR3 totals 15 residues. V was clipped by 5 bases and J by 6 bases; unmatched bases: 10. The CDR3 sequence is CASSELGQGRKTQYF. The CDR3 DNA sequence: TGTGCCAGCAGTGAGCTAGGACAGGGGCGTAAGACCCAGTACTTC.

This clonotype was observed a few times. The chain joins TRBV18 to TRBJ1-2; D possibly corresponds to TRBD1 (5 bases). Germline-derived CDR1 and CDR2 are KGHSH and LQKENI. The CDR3 is 15 residues long. V dropped 3 bases and J dropped 2 bases, with 13 bases sitting between them. Here the CDR3 reads CASSPSGTSNYGYTF. The CDR3 nucleotides are TGTGCCAGCTCACCGTCCGGGACGTCAAACTATGGCTACACCTTC. The full variable domain, rest sourced from reference TRBV18 and TRBJ1-2, is NAGVMQNPRHLVRRRGQEARLRCSPMKGHSHVYWYRQLPEEGLKFMVYLQKENIIDESGMPKERFSAEFPKEGPSILRIQQVVRGDSAAYFCASSPSGTSNYGYTFGSGTRLTVV.

This clonotype appeared a few times. The gene calls are TRBV7-3 and TRBJ2-5, with 11 bases lining up with TRBD2. Per germline, CDR1 SGHTA and CDR2 FQGTGA. This CDR3 contains 15 residues. V gave up 5 bases and J gave up 3 bases; unmatched junction bases: 5. The CDR3 DNA reads as TGTGCCAGCAGCCATAGCGGGGGGGCAGAAGAGACCCAGTACTTC. As protein: CASSHSGGAEETQYF.

The genes are TRBV15 and TRBJ1-2; D is unresolved. Germline-derived CDR1 and CDR2 are LNHNV and YYDKDF (reference sequence). This CDR3 spans 14 amino acids. With 5 bases removed from V and 7 bases from J, the gap between germline ends came to 17 bases. The CDR3 DNA reads TGTGCCACCAGCGGAGGGCCTGACGACCCTGGCTACACCTTC. Amino acids: CATSGGPDDPGYTF. Using reference TRBV15 and TRBJ1-2 for the parts outside the CDR3, the full variable domain is DAMVIQNPRYQVTQFGKPVTLSCSQTLNHNVMYWYQQKSSQAPKLLFHYYDKDFNNEADTPDNFQSRRPNTSFCFLDIRSPGLGDTAMYLCATSGGPDDPGYTFGSGTRLTVV.

In its sample, this clonotype was seen a few times. This sequence joins TRBV4-3 and TRBJ2-1; TRBD2 aligns across 14 bases. Germline CDR1 LGHNA, CDR2 YSLEER. The CDR3 is made up of 18 amino acids. The V segment lost 3 bases and the J segment 9 bases; nucleotides outside the gene matches: 13. The CDR3 nucleotides are TGCGCCAGCAGCCAGCTCGGGACTAGCGGGGGAAATTCGGCTGAGCAGTTCTTC. It yields the protein CASSQLGTSGGNSAEQFF.

The sample holds a few counts of this clonotype. The J gene is TRBJ2-1, the V gene TRBV10-1; 7 bases match TRBD2. The V and J ends lost 6 bases and 8 bases, in that order; junction bases with no gene match: 7. This CDR3 comprises 13 residues. Germline CDR1 reads WNHNN; CDR2 reads SYGVQD (reference sequence). The CDR3 region is CASRGGLGDEQFF. The CDR3 nucleotides read TGCGCCAGCAGGGGAGGGCTAGGGGATGAGCAGTTCTTC.

This clonotype has just a few counts. The chain recombines TRBV12-3 or TRBV12-4 with TRBJ2-3; D remains unclear. V was clipped by 3 bases and J by 0 bases, with 7 bases between them. This CDR3 spans 14 amino acids. The CDR3 DNA reads TGTGCCAGCAGTTTCCCCACTAGCACAGATACGCAGTATTTT. As protein: CASSFPTSTDTQYF.

The gene calls are TRBV4-1 and TRBJ1-5; 9 bases line up with TRBD1. V lost 8 bases and J lost 5; bases outside the gene matches: 10. The germline V gene encodes CDR1 MGHRA and CDR2 YSYEKL. This CDR3 has 15 amino acids. Here the CDR3 DNA reads TGCGCCAGCCGACCTACCGGGACAGGGTATCAGCCCCAGCATTTT. It is translated as CASRPTGTGYQPQHF.